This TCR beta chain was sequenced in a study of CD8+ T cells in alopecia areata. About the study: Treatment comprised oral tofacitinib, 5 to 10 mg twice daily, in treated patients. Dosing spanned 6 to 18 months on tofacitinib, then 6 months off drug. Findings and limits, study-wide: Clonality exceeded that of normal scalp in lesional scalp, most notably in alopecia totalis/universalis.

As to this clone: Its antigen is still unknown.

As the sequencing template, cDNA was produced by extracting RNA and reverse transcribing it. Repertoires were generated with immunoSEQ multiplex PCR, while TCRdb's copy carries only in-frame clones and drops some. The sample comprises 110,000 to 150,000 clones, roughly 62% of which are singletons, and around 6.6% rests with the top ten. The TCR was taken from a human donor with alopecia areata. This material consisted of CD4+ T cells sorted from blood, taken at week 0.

CDR3 DNA: TGTGCCAGCAGTGGGCGCGGGGGGGCCACAGATACGCAGTATTTT. This sequence encodes CASSGRGGATDTQYF. The chain uses TRBV2 and TRBJ2-3; 9 positions match TRBD2. Trimming cost V 4 bases and J 2 bases; bases outside gene matches: 4. Germline CDR1 reads SNHLY; CDR2 reads FYNNEI. The CDR3 loop spans 15 amino acids.